This TCR beta chain stems from a study of cytomegalovirus exposure and HLA in healthy donors. The primer mix had 60 Vbeta and 13 Jbeta primers. The method was immunoSEQ multiplex PCR; TCRdb's version includes in-frame clones alone and lacks a portion of them. The profile shows about 85,000 clones, 80% of them singletons. Germline values: CDR1 ENHRY, CDR2 SYGVKD. The CDR3 contains 14 residues. Sequenced sample: PBMCs. This TCR was recovered from a man in his forties or fifties in good health and CMV-seropositive. The chain carries TRBV10-3 and TRBJ2-5, with 8 bases lining up with TRBD2. The closer fit of TRBJ2-7 to the DNA end suggests the J call may be wrong. For the CDR3, the DNA is TGTGCCATCCGACCGGGACTAGAGGTTCGCGAGCAGTACTTC. Its translation is CAIRPGLEVREQYF.